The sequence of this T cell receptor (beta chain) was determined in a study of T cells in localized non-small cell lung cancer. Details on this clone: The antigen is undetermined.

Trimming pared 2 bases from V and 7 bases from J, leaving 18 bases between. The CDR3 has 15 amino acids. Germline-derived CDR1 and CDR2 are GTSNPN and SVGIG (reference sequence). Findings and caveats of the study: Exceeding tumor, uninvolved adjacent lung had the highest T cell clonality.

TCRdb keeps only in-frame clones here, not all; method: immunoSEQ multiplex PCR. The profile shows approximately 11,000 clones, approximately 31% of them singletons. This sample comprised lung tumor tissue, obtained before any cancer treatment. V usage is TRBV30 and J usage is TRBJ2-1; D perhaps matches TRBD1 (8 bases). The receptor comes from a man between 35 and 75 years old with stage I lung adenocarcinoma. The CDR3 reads CAWSPSDREGNEQFF. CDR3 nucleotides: TGTGCCTGGAGTCCCTCGGACAGGGAGGGTAATGAGCAGTTCTTC.